The TCR beta chain under discussion was sequenced for a study of blood T cell repertoires in COVID-19. In the study overall: Both acute and convalescent COVID-19 samples were obtained from the United States, Italy and Spain. Sample material is recorded as cDNA or gDNA derived from T cells, B-cell-depleted T cells, or PBMCs.

In germline, CDR1 is LNHDA, CDR2 SQIVND (reference sequence). V was pared by 5 bases and J by 4 bases, with 6 bases of the junction left unmatched. The CDR3 length is 14 residues. As handled by the study authors: Reference gene primer amplification yielded estimated nucleated cell counts. Some clones are missing from TCRdb's copy, which holds only in-frame ones; the method was immunoSEQ multiplex PCR. Clone size and V and J calls were adopted from that table, with D and trimming inferred from the DNA. The sample includes approximately 190,000 clones, roughly 80% seen only once; the top ten take roughly 17%.

The V and J genes are TRBV19 and TRBJ1-1; 8 positions agree with TRBD1. Sequenced material: peripheral blood. This clonotype was obtained from a man in his sixties with active or convalescent COVID-19. The CDR3 DNA is TGTGCCAGTAGTGTGACAGGGGAGGGCACTGAAGCTTTCTTT. Translating it yields CASSVTGEGTEAFF.